The 6 T cell receptor beta chains reported below all come from one sample, sequenced in a study of identifying expanded T cells in peripheral blood. Generated by immunoSEQ multiplex PCR, the TCRdb table keeps only in-frame clones and is missing some. Of around 99,000 clones in the sample, about 88% were seen once. Sequencing used blood. All receptors come from a person between 18 and 75 years old in good health.

This rearrangement joins TRBV25-1 to TRBJ1-2; 9 bases are shared with TRBD1. The V segment lost 1 base and the J segment 8 bases; nucleotides outside the gene matches: 2. The CDR3 loop spans 13 amino acids. Germline V lookup: CDR1 MGHDK, CDR2 SYGVNS. Written as DNA, the CDR3 is TGTGCCAGCAGTGAATGGGACAGGGACGGCTACACCTTC. This gives the protein CASSEWDRDGYTF.

This clone was recorded once. This chain uses TRBV2 with TRBJ2-5; unclear D gene. The ends were cut back, 5 bases at V and 1 base at J, with 11 bases in the middle. CDR1 is SNHLY, CDR2 FYNNEI, per germline. The CDR3 extends over 14 amino acids. For the CDR3, the DNA is TGTGCCAGCAGTTTGGGATTTACCCAAGAGACCCAGTACTTC. Protein sequence: CASSLGFTQETQYF.

V and J are TRBV11-2 and TRBJ2-7; 9 nucleotides line up with TRBD2. This CDR3 contains 16 residues. The V segment lost 4 bases and the J segment 2 bases; nucleotides outside the gene matches: 9. Germline V gives CDR1 SGHAT, CDR2 FQNNGV. CDR3: CASSSWGREGAYEQYF. In DNA, the CDR3 is TGTGCCAGCAGCTCATGGGGGCGGGAGGGCGCCTACGAGCAGTACTTC. The full variable domain, rest sourced from reference TRBV11-2 and TRBJ2-7, is EAGVAQSPRYKIIEKRQSVAFWCNPISGHATLYWYQQILGQGPKLLIQFQNNGVVDDSQLPKDRFSAERLKGVDSTLKIQPAKLEDSAVYLCASSSWGREGAYEQYFGPGTRLTVT.

J is TRBJ2-7 and V is TRBV7-3; D is perhaps TRBD1 or TRBD2 (6 bases each). The germline V gene has CDR1 SGHTA and CDR2 FQGTGA. The germline V and J ends were trimmed by 2 bases and 6 bases, with 11 bases remaining between them. The CDR3 consists of 13 residues. The CDR3 bases are TGTGCCAGCAGCTTAGATGGAGGGGGCGAGCAGTACTTC. As protein: CASSLDGGGEQYF.

The chain uses TRBV7-9 and TRBJ2-1, with TRBD2 as a possible D gene (5 bases). Trimming stripped 0 bases from V and 9 bases from J, with 12 bases between. CDR1 and CDR2 (germline): SEHNR, FQNEAQ (reference sequence). The CDR3 extends over 14 amino acids. The chain's CDR3 is CASSLAGESIEQFF. The DNA of the CDR3 is TGTGCCAGCAGCTTAGCGGGAGAAAGCATTGAGCAGTTCTTC. The full variable domain, its missing parts supplied by reference TRBV7-9 and TRBJ2-1, is DTGVSQNPRHKITKRGQNVTFRCDPISEHNRLYWYRQTLGQGPEFLTYFQNEAQLEKSRLLSDRFSAERPKGSFSTLEIQRTEQGDSAMYLCASSLAGESIEQFFGPGTRLTVL.

CDR3 protein: CASSFHNEQFF. In DNA, the CDR3 is TGTGCCAGCAGCTTCCACAATGAGCAGTTCTTC. V and J are TRBV7-2 and TRBJ2-1; D remains unclear. Per the germline V gene, CDR1 is SGHTA and CDR2 is FQGNSA. V was pared by 3 bases and J by 5 bases, with 2 bases between. This CDR3 is built from 11 residues.